This paragraph reports one TCR beta chain. Its target is unknown. The data are from a study of cytotoxic CD8 clonotypes in ibrutinib-treated CLL. Study-wide context: IGHV unmutated roughly 18; relapsed/refractory 11; treatment-naive some 16. Responses: some 24 partial, 2 complete; after median around 68 months, about 15 stayed remitted, 12 progressed. Findings and limits, study-wide: Public clonotypes, found uncommonly, either contracted or stayed stable on treatment. Baseline-level clonality went beyond age-matched healthy donors and moved in step with circulating CD8+ T-cell counts.

Clones were sequenced by immunoSEQ multiplex PCR, and TCRdb holds only the in-frame ones, with some missing. The top ten clones hold 15% of a sample with 250,000 or so clones, about three quarters of them seen once. The sequenced sample was PBMCs, obtained after 24 months of ibrutinib treatment. The TCR originated in a human donor with chronic lymphocytic leukemia.

This CDR3 reads CASSPRRYF. The CDR3, as DNA: TGCGCCAGCAGTCCCCGGCGGTACTTC. The J gene is TRBJ2-7, the V gene TRBV23-1; D not resolved. Being an ORF, TRBV23-1 has a function that is uncertain. Between the trimmed V and J ends, which lost 4 bases and 12 bases, there was a span of 7 bases. This CDR3 has 9 residues.